This is a list of T cell receptor beta chains from one sample in a study of cytomegalovirus exposure and HLA in healthy donors. Using immunoSEQ multiplex PCR, the repertoire was profiled, and TCRdb retains in-frame clones only, with some absent. The data show about 140,000 clones, about 80% seen once. What was sequenced was PBMCs. These receptors all stem from a woman aged 40 to 55 in good health and CMV-seronegative. Both conserved end residues are part of each CDR3. D genes are given only for firm matches. The size of a clone is reported for some rows only, either as once, few or many, or as a class for expanded clones.

j_gene: TRBJ2-7
v_gene: TRBV5-8
abundance: -
d_gene: TRBD1
CDR3nt: TGTGCCAGCAGCTTGGCCTACGGGACAGGGGGATACGAGCAGTACTTC
CDR3aa: CASSLAYGTGGYEQYF

j_gene: TRBJ1-2
v_gene: TRBV6-6
abundance: -
d_gene: TRBD1
CDR3nt: TGTGCCAGCAGCCCGGACAGGGCGTGGAATGGCTACACCTTC
CDR3aa: CASSPDRAWNGYTF

j_gene: TRBJ2-1
v_gene: TRBV5-1
abundance: -
d_gene: TRBD2
CDR3nt: TGCGCCAGCAGCTTGGCTAGAGCTAGCGGGAGTTTGGATGAGCAGTTCTTC
CDR3aa: CASSLARASGSLDEQFF

j_gene: TRBJ1-2
v_gene: TRBV7-9
abundance: -
d_gene: -
CDR3nt: TGTGCCAGCAGCTTAGCTGGGCCGAACTATGGCTACACCTTC
CDR3aa: CASSLAGPNYGYTF

j_gene: TRBJ2-1
v_gene: TRBV7-9
abundance: once
d_gene: TRBD2
CDR3nt: TGTGCCAGCAGCCCTAGCGGGAGGTCGGGCAATGAGCAGTTCTTC
CDR3aa: CASSPSGRSGNEQFF

j_gene: TRBJ2-7
v_gene: TRBV7-9
abundance: -
d_gene: -
CDR3nt: TGTGCCAGCAGTCTCGTCACTGGTGAGCAGTACTTC
CDR3aa: CASSLVTGEQYF

j_gene: TRBJ2-1
v_gene: TRBV5-1
abundance: -
d_gene: -
CDR3nt: TGCGCCAGCAGCTCCGCCGGCCTTGGGGAGGATGAGCAGTTCTTC
CDR3aa: CASSSAGLGEDEQFF

j_gene: TRBJ2-1
v_gene: TRBV10-3
abundance: -
d_gene: TRBD1
CDR3nt: TGTGCCATCAGTGGGACAGGGGGGTACAATGAGCAGTTCTTC
CDR3aa: CAISGTGGYNEQFF

j_gene: TRBJ2-3
v_gene: TRBV4-1
abundance: once
d_gene: TRBD2
CDR3nt: TGCGCCAGCAGCCAAGATCCTGGGGTAGCGGGATTCACAGATACGCAGTATTTT
CDR3aa: CASSQDPGVAGFTDTQYF

j_gene: TRBJ2-2
v_gene: TRBV19
abundance: -
d_gene: TRBD2
CDR3nt: TGTGCCAGTAGTCATTTGGGGGGGGAAGGAACCGGGGAGCTGTTTTTT
CDR3aa: CASSHLGGEGTGELFF

j_gene: TRBJ1-2
v_gene: TRBV9
abundance: -
d_gene: -
CDR3nt: TGTGCCAGCAGCGCCAGGGACAAATCCAAGGATCGTGGCTACACCTTC
CDR3aa: CASSARDKSKDRGYTF

j_gene: TRBJ2-5
v_gene: TRBV7-2
abundance: -
d_gene: -
CDR3nt: TGTGCCAGCAGCTTAGGAGATGCGAGAGAGACCCAGTACTTC
CDR3aa: CASSLGDARETQYF

j_gene: TRBJ1-4
v_gene: TRBV18
abundance: few
d_gene: -
CDR3nt: TGTGCCAGCTCACCATATGAGGCAACTAATGAAAAACTGTTTTTT
CDR3aa: CASSPYEATNEKLFF

j_gene: TRBJ1-2
v_gene: TRBV4-1
abundance: -
d_gene: -
CDR3nt: TGCGCCAGCAGCCCCCTCGAGACAGGCCTTTATGGCTACACCTTC
CDR3aa: CASSPLETGLYGYTF

j_gene: TRBJ1-5
v_gene: TRBV7-2
abundance: once
d_gene: -
CDR3nt: TGTGCCAGCAGCTTAGGGGGCGGTTCAGCCAACAATCAGCCCCAGCATTTT
CDR3aa: CASSLGGGSANNQPQHF

j_gene: TRBJ1-5
v_gene: TRBV28
abundance: -
d_gene: -
CDR3nt: TGTGCCAGCAGCAAAGGGGGGGTTCAGCCCCAGCATTTT
CDR3aa: CASSKGGVQPQHF

j_gene: TRBJ2-7
v_gene: TRBV4-3
abundance: -
d_gene: TRBD2
CDR3nt: TGCGCCAGCAGCCTCCCCCCCGGGCTAGCGGGGTTTTATAATCTCTCCTACGAGCAGTACTTC
CDR3aa: CASSLPPGLAGFYNLSYEQYF

j_gene: TRBJ1-2
v_gene: TRBV28
abundance: once
d_gene: TRBD1
CDR3nt: TGTGCCAGCAGTCCACCGGGACAGAGATATGGCTACACCTTC
CDR3aa: CASSPPGQRYGYTF

j_gene: TRBJ2-3
v_gene: TRBV18
abundance: -
d_gene: -
CDR3nt: TGTGCCAGCTCCCGTACCGAGACACTTTTAAGCACAGATACGCAGTATTTT
CDR3aa: CASSRTETLLSTDTQYF

j_gene: TRBJ1-2
v_gene: TRBV28
abundance: -
d_gene: TRBD1
CDR3nt: TGTGCCAGCAGTTTCGCAGGGGGCCGTGTAGGCTACACCTTC
CDR3aa: CASSFAGGRVGYTF

j_gene: TRBJ2-1
v_gene: TRBV7-3
abundance: -
d_gene: TRBD1
CDR3nt: TGTGCCAGCAGCTTCGGGGACAGGTCCTACAATGAGCAGTTCTTC
CDR3aa: CASSFGDRSYNEQFF

j_gene: TRBJ2-1
v_gene: TRBV4-1
abundance: once
d_gene: -
CDR3nt: TGCGCCAGCAGCCACGGAGTCTACAATGAGCAGTTCTTC
CDR3aa: CASSHGVYNEQFF

j_gene: TRBJ2-3
v_gene: TRBV5-1
abundance: -
d_gene: TRBD1
CDR3nt: TGCGCCAGCTATCTAAACAGGGGAAGGAGCACAGATACGCAGTATTTT
CDR3aa: CASYLNRGRSTDTQYF

j_gene: TRBJ1-2
v_gene: TRBV7-2
abundance: few
d_gene: -
CDR3nt: TGTGCCAGCAGCTTAATGTTTAGGGAGGACGGCTACACCTTC
CDR3aa: CASSLMFREDGYTF

j_gene: TRBJ1-4
v_gene: TRBV27
abundance: -
d_gene: -
CDR3nt: TGTGCCAGCAGACCTTATGATCTAGGGGGTCGGGATGAAAAACTGTTTTTT
CDR3aa: CASRPYDLGGRDEKLFF

j_gene: TRBJ2-1
v_gene: TRBV5-1
abundance: -
d_gene: -
CDR3nt: TGCGCCAGCAGCTTGGCGGGGTCTAGAACGGGTGAGCAGTTCTTC
CDR3aa: CASSLAGSRTGEQFF

j_gene: TRBJ2-3
v_gene: TRBV19
abundance: -
d_gene: TRBD2
CDR3nt: TGTGCCAGTAGTTATAGCGGGACTCCTGGGGATACGCAGTATTTT
CDR3aa: CASSYSGTPGDTQYF

j_gene: TRBJ2-7
v_gene: TRBV27
abundance: once
d_gene: -
CDR3nt: TGTGCCAGCAGCATGCCCCCGGACGAGCAGTACTTC
CDR3aa: CASSMPPDEQYF

j_gene: TRBJ2-3
v_gene: TRBV10-3
abundance: -
d_gene: TRBD1
CDR3nt: TGTGCCATAGGCCGGGACAGGGATGCAGATACGCAGTATTTT
CDR3aa: CAIGRDRDADTQYF

j_gene: TRBJ2-3
v_gene: TRBV7-9
abundance: -
d_gene: -
CDR3nt: TGTGCCAGCAGCCAACGAACGACAGGTCCCACAGATACGCAGTATTTT
CDR3aa: CASSQRTTGPTDTQYF

j_gene: TRBJ2-7
v_gene: TRBV7-7
abundance: -
d_gene: TRBD1
CDR3nt: TGTGCCAGCAGCTCGGACAGGGAGCACGAGCAGTACTTC
CDR3aa: CASSSDREHEQYF

j_gene: TRBJ2-3
v_gene: TRBV19
abundance: -
d_gene: -
CDR3nt: TGTGCCAGTAGTATATCCGGGGAGGCCACCACAGATACGCAGTATTTT
CDR3aa: CASSISGEATTDTQYF

j_gene: TRBJ2-3
v_gene: TRBV5-1
abundance: -
d_gene: -
CDR3nt: TGCGCCAGCAGCCACACCCATAGCGGCGCGCAGTATTTT
CDR3aa: CASSHTHSGAQYF

j_gene: TRBJ2-1
v_gene: TRBV7-9
abundance: -
d_gene: -
CDR3nt: TGTGCCAGCAGACCCGGGGGAGGAACCAATGAGCAGTTCTTC
CDR3aa: CASRPGGGTNEQFF

j_gene: TRBJ2-7
v_gene: TRBV9
abundance: -
d_gene: -
CDR3nt: TGTGCCAGCAGCGTAGGAGCAGGCGTGCCCTACGAGCAGTACTTC
CDR3aa: CASSVGAGVPYEQYF

j_gene: TRBJ2-7
v_gene: TRBV25-1
abundance: -
d_gene: -
CDR3nt: TGTGCCAGCAGTGATTCCAGGGTTCTCTCCTACGAGCAGTACTTC
CDR3aa: CASSDSRVLSYEQYF

j_gene: TRBJ2-3
v_gene: TRBV7-3
abundance: -
d_gene: -
CDR3nt: TGTGCCAGCAGCGCCCAAACTCCAGGGGCAGATACGCAGTATTTT
CDR3aa: CASSAQTPGADTQYF

j_gene: TRBJ2-1
v_gene: TRBV9
abundance: -
d_gene: TRBD2
CDR3nt: TGTGCCAGCAGCGTAGCAGGAGGCGGGGGGGATAATGAGCAGTTCTTC
CDR3aa: CASSVAGGGGDNEQFF

j_gene: TRBJ1-2
v_gene: TRBV11-2
abundance: -
d_gene: TRBD1
CDR3nt: TGTGCCAGCAGCGCCTACAGGGGGCTCGACTATGGCTACACCTTC
CDR3aa: CASSAYRGLDYGYTF

j_gene: TRBJ2-7
v_gene: TRBV7-9
abundance: -
d_gene: -
CDR3nt: TGTTCCAGCAGCGCCGGGGGCGAGCAGTACTTC
CDR3aa: CSSSAGGEQYF

j_gene: TRBJ2-7
v_gene: TRBV5-4
abundance: -
d_gene: TRBD1
CDR3nt: TGTGCCAGCAGCCCAACTCGGGACAGGGACTACGAGCAGTACTTC
CDR3aa: CASSPTRDRDYEQYF

j_gene: TRBJ2-7
v_gene: TRBV30
abundance: -
d_gene: -
CDR3nt: TGTGCCTGGAATCCAGGGCGTGAGAGCTACGAGCAGTACTTC
CDR3aa: CAWNPGRESYEQYF

j_gene: TRBJ2-5
v_gene: TRBV5-4
abundance: few
d_gene: -
CDR3nt: TGTGCCAGCAGCTCGGTCCAAGAGACCCAGTACTTC
CDR3aa: CASSSVQETQYF

j_gene: TRBJ1-3
v_gene: TRBV30
abundance: -
d_gene: -
CDR3nt: TGTGCCTGGAGTGGTTCCTTAGAGGGAAACACCATATATTTT
CDR3aa: CAWSGSLEGNTIYF

j_gene: TRBJ2-1
v_gene: TRBV19
abundance: few
d_gene: TRBD2
CDR3nt: TGTGCCAGTAGTGAAGGGACTAGCGGGACAAGGAAGTTCTTC
CDR3aa: CASSEGTSGTRKFF

j_gene: TRBJ1-1
v_gene: TRBV10-3
abundance: once
d_gene: TRBD1
CDR3nt: TGTGCCGTGGGCAGGGGGCTGAACACTGAAGCTTTCTTT
CDR3aa: CAVGRGLNTEAFF

j_gene: TRBJ2-5
v_gene: TRBV28
abundance: -
d_gene: TRBD1
CDR3nt: TGTGCCAGCAACCGGGACAGCCAACAAGAGACCCAGTACTTC
CDR3aa: CASNRDSQQETQYF

j_gene: TRBJ2-7
v_gene: TRBV9
abundance: once
d_gene: TRBD1
CDR3nt: TGTGCCAGCAGCCGTGGGACAGGGGTTTCCTACGAGCAGTACTTC
CDR3aa: CASSRGTGVSYEQYF

j_gene: TRBJ2-7
v_gene: TRBV27
abundance: -
d_gene: -
CDR3nt: TGTGCCAGCAGCTTTCTGATGGGGGCAGGGAACCCCTACGAGCAGTACTTC
CDR3aa: CASSFLMGAGNPYEQYF

j_gene: TRBJ1-2
v_gene: TRBV27
abundance: -
d_gene: -
CDR3nt: TGTGCCAGCAGTTCCCTCTCAAACCCCGACTATCTAAGTGGCTACACCTTC
CDR3aa: CASSSLSNPDYLSGYTF

j_gene: TRBJ2-7
v_gene: TRBV30
abundance: few
d_gene: TRBD2
CDR3nt: TGTGCCTGGATTCGAGCGGGAGCTAGAGAGCAGTACTTC
CDR3aa: CAWIRAGAREQYF

j_gene: TRBJ2-6
v_gene: TRBV4-2
abundance: few
d_gene: -
CDR3nt: TGTGCCAGCAGCCAAGAGCGAATCCTTACAGGGTCGGGGGCCAACGTCCTGACTTTC
CDR3aa: CASSQERILTGSGANVLTF

j_gene: TRBJ1-1
v_gene: TRBV7-3
abundance: -
d_gene: -
CDR3nt: TGTGCCAGCAGCTTAAGCGGGGGGGGCAACACTGAAGCTTTCTTT
CDR3aa: CASSLSGGGNTEAFF

j_gene: TRBJ2-1
v_gene: TRBV11-2
abundance: once
d_gene: -
CDR3nt: TGTGCCAGCAGCTTAGATCCGGGAGTCTACAATGAGCAGTTCTTC
CDR3aa: CASSLDPGVYNEQFF

j_gene: TRBJ2-1
v_gene: TRBV11-1
abundance: -
d_gene: TRBD2
CDR3nt: TGTGCCAGCAGCTCAGCGGGGGGTAGCGGGAGAATCAATGAGCAGTTCTTC
CDR3aa: CASSSAGGSGRINEQFF